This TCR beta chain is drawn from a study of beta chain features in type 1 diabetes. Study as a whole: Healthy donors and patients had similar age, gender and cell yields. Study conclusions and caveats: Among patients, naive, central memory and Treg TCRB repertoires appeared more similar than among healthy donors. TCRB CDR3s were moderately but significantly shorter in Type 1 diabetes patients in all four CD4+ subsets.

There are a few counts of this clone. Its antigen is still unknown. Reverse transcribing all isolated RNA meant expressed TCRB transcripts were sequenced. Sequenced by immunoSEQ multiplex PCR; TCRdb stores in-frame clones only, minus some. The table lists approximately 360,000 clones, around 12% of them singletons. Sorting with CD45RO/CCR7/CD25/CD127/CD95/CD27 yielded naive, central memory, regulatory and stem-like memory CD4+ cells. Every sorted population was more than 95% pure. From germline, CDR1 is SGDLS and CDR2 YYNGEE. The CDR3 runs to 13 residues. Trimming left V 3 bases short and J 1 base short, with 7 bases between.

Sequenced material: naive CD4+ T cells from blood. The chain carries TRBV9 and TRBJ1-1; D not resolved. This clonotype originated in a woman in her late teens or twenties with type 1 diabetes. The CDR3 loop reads CASSALTNTEAFF. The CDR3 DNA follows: TGTGCCAGCAGCGCACTAACGAACACTGAAGCTTTCTTT.